This entry lists 19 T cell receptor beta chains sequenced from one sample in a study of T cell repertoires in cytomegalovirus infection. TCRdb independently ran MiXCR on the reads; one entry per CDR3 protein. The sample includes 310,000 or so distinct CDR3 sequences, 15% to 20% of them seen just once. The material sequenced was PBMCs. These receptors were obtained from a human donor in good health (CMV status not recorded). Some clones in this sample may be carry-over from other donors' samples.

The chain is built from TRBV12-3 or TRBV12-4 and TRBJ1-4; D is unresolved. The CDR3 sequence is 12 residues long. The V and J ends lost 7 bases and 8 bases respectively, with 11 bases between them. This CDR3 reads CASKRAEEKLFF. In DNA, the CDR3 is TGTGCCAGCAAGAGGGCAGAGGAAAAACTGTTTTTT.

The chain employs TRBV7-4 and TRBJ2-7; D may be TRBD1 or TRBD2 (5 bases each). Between the trimmed V and J ends, which lost 4 bases and 1 base, there was a span of 26 bases. Per germline, CDR1 SGHVT and CDR2 SQSDAQ. This CDR3 comprises 19 residues. The CDR3 sequence is CASSSRATWDPVKSYEQYF. The CDR3 DNA reads as TGTGCCAGCAGCTCCCGTGCGACCTGGGACCCGGTGAAATCCTACGAGCAGTACTTC.

This clonotype appeared a few times. V usage is TRBV28 and J usage is TRBJ1-5; D remains unclear. This CDR3 has 14 residues. With 5 bases removed from V and 7 bases from J, the gap between germline ends came to 15 bases. CDR1 and CDR2 (germline): MDHEN, SYDVKM. The CDR3: CASSPDISIQPQHF. The CDR3 nucleotides read TGTGCCAGCAGTCCCGACATTTCGATCCAGCCCCAGCATTTT.

Many counts were recorded for this clonotype. This chain uses TRBV25-1 with TRBJ1-2; D gene unclear. Germline CDR1 reads MGHDK; CDR2 reads SYGVNS. CDR3 size: 13 residues. Trimming removed 3 bases at V and 5 bases at J, with 10 bases between. The CDR3 loop is CASSEAGDYGYTF. The CDR3 bases are TGTGCCAGCAGTGAGGCAGGCGATTATGGCTACACCTTC.

The rearrangement links TRBV12-3 or TRBV12-4 to TRBJ2-1; D perhaps matches TRBD1 (5 bases). There are 13 residues in the CDR3. V was clipped by 5 bases and J by 11 bases, with 16 bases between them. CDR3 nucleotide sequence: TGTGCCAGCAGTCCAGGGCTGGGGTACAAGCAGTTCTTC. It codes for CASSPGLGYKQFF.

The chain combines TRBV20-1 with TRBJ2-7; D possibly uses TRBD1 or TRBD2 (5 bases each). The V gene's germline CDR1 is DFQATT and CDR2 SNEGSKA (reference sequence). The CDR3 runs 15 residues. Trimming took off 0 bases at V and 6 bases at J, with 18 bases between the two ends. This chain's CDR3 is CSARDMRGEGLEQYF. The CDR3 nucleotides read TGCAGTGCTAGAGATATGAGGGGTGAGGGGCTCGAGCAGTACTTC.

V and J are TRBV20-1 and TRBJ2-7; D is undetermined. Germline V CDR1 and CDR2: DFQATT, SNEGSKA (reference sequence). The CDR3 covers 12 residues. The V gene lost 1 base and the J gene lost 5 bases, with 9 bases spanning the gap. In DNA, the CDR3 is TGCAGTGCTAGAGGTCTTGGCAACGAGCAGTACTTC. Translating gives CSARGLGNEQYF.

This chain uses TRBV4-1 with TRBJ1-1; a possible D gene is TRBD1 (5 bases). From germline, CDR1 is MGHRA and CDR2 YSYEKL. V lost 1 base, J lost 4 bases, and 13 bases lay in between. The CDR3 is 15 amino acids. The CDR3 loop is CASSQGVGGFTEAFF. CDR3 in DNA: TGCGCCAGCAGCCAAGGAGTTGGGGGTTTCACTGAAGCTTTCTTT.

This clonotype came up a few times. The chain joins TRBV7-9 to TRBJ1-1, with a possible D match to TRBD1 (6 bases). The germline CDR1 and CDR2 sequences are SEHNR and FQNEAQ (reference sequence). The CDR3 has 16 amino acids. With 2 bases removed from V and 7 bases from J, the gap between germline ends came to 20 bases. The CDR3 loop reads CASSLKGGGGTSEAFF. For the CDR3, the DNA is TGTGCCAGCAGCTTAAAAGGAGGGGGGGGGACAAGTGAAGCTTTCTTT.

This clonotype was counted between two and nine times. The V gene is TRBV3-1, the J gene TRBJ2-3; perhaps D is TRBD1 or TRBD2 (5 bases each). The CDR3 runs to 18 residues. In germline, CDR1 is LGHDT, CDR2 YNNKEL (reference sequence). V shed 4 bases and J shed 2 bases, with 22 bases lying between them. Here the CDR3 DNA reads TGTGCCAGCAGCCCATTTCAACCGGGACGCTTACTCACAGATACGCAGTATTTT. It specifies CASSPFQPGRLLTDTQYF.

In nucleotides, the CDR3 is TGTGCCAGCAGCTTAGCCGAGGAAGCGGGAGCTTTCTTT. Protein product: CASSLAEEAGAFF. J is TRBJ1-1 and V is TRBV7-8; D call uncertain. This CDR3 is built from 13 residues. V was clipped by 0 bases and J by 10 bases, with 12 bases between them. Per germline, CDR1 SGHVS and CDR2 FQNEAQ.

The rearrangement links TRBV20-1 to TRBJ2-2, with TRBD1 matching 10 bases. V shed 3 bases, J shed 5 bases, and the junction held 6 bases outside the gene matches. CDR3 size: 15 residues. CDR1 is DFQATT, CDR2 SNEGSKA, per germline (reference sequence). The chain's CDR3 is CSASKTGQGTGELFF. The DNA of the CDR3 is TGCAGTGCTAGCAAGACGGGACAGGGGACCGGGGAGCTGTTTTTT.

The rearrangement uses TRBV5-5 and TRBJ2-1; TRBD2 agrees at 8 bases. Germline values: CDR1 SGHKS, CDR2 YYEKEE (reference sequence). The CDR3 is made up of 11 amino acids. The trim removed 3 bases at V and 16 bases at J, leaving 6 bases unmatched. The CDR3 nucleotides read TGTGCCAGCAGCTCCGGGACTAGGGTTTTCTTC. Translating gives CASSSGTRVFF. Full variable domain (remainder filled in from reference TRBV5-5 and TRBJ2-1): DAGVTQSPTHLIKTRGQQVTLRCSPISGHKSVSWYQQVLGQGPQFIFQYYEKEERGRGNFPDRFSARQFPNYSSELNVNALLLGDSALYLCASSSGTRVFFGPGTRLTVL.

This chain links TRBV28 with TRBJ2-7; 7 nucleotides match TRBD1. The CDR3 runs 13 residues. After removal of 7 bases from V and 6 bases from J, the junction contained 9 bases not matched to a gene. The germline CDR1 and CDR2 sequences are MDHEN and SYDVKM. The CDR3 region is CASNDRVLSEQYF. The CDR3, as DNA: TGTGCCAGCAATGACAGGGTATTAAGCGAGCAGTACTTC.

This clonotype has just a few counts. The rearrangement joins TRBV5-4 to TRBJ1-1, with D hard to call. The CDR3 has 13 residues. Germline assignment: CDR1 SGHNT and CDR2 YYREEE (reference sequence). V lost 0 bases, J lost 6 bases, and 9 bases lay in between. CDR3: CASSLVRSSEAFF. The CDR3 coding sequence is TGTGCCAGCAGCTTGGTCAGGTCATCTGAAGCTTTCTTT.

J is TRBJ2-1 and V is TRBV10-3, with a weak D call TRBD2 (7 bases). This CDR3 has 13 residues. CDR1 ENHRY and CDR2 SYGVKD come from the germline V gene. V lost 6 bases and J lost 7, with 13 bases in between. The CDR3: CAIRGGAENEQFF. The CDR3 DNA follows: TGTGCCATCAGGGGGGGGGCGGAAAATGAGCAGTTCTTC.

This chain uses TRBV6-5 with TRBJ2-3; 8 nucleotides agree with TRBD2. Looked up from germline, CDR1 is MNHEY and CDR2 is SVGAGI. The CDR3 sequence is 17 residues long. V trimming: 2 bases; J trimming: 5 bases; junction bases outside the gene matches: 12. In nucleotides, the CDR3 is TGTGCCAGCAGTTACAGCCCAGCGGGGGACCTGGGAGATACGCAGTATTTT. Its translation is CASSYSPAGDLGDTQYF.

In its sample, this clonotype was seen many times. The rearrangement joins TRBV7-2 to TRBJ2-3; tentative D call: TRBD2 (6 bases). Deletions cut 5 bases from V and 0 bases from J, with 18 bases between. This CDR3 region has 17 residues. Germline-derived CDR1 and CDR2 are SGHTA and FQGNSA. The DNA of the CDR3 is TGTGCCAGCAGCCGATACGGAGGAGGGGTTAGCACAGATACGCAGTATTTT. This translates into CASSRYGGGVSTDTQYF.

This chain joins TRBV5-1 and TRBJ1-5, with a possible D match to TRBD1 (6 bases). The CDR3 is 15 amino acids. The germline V gene encodes CDR1 SGHRS and CDR2 YFSETQ. Trimming took 0 bases from V and 5 from J, leaving 12 bases between them. CDR3 sequence: CASSLAPGADQPQHF. Written as DNA, the CDR3 is TGCGCCAGCAGCTTGGCCCCAGGGGCCGATCAGCCCCAGCATTTT. Complete variable domain (other parts from reference TRBV5-1 and TRBJ1-5): KAGVTQTPRYLIKTRGQQVTLSCSPISGHRSVSWYQQTPGQGLQFLFEYFSETQRNKGNFPGRFSGRQFSNSRSEMNVSTLELGDSALYLCASSLAPGADQPQHFGDGTRLSIL.